This T cell receptor beta chain comes out of a study of blood T cell repertoires in COVID-19. V was pared by 4 bases and J by 4 bases, with 4 bases of the junction left unmatched. From germline, CDR1 is LGHDT and CDR2 YNNKEL (reference sequence). There are 14 residues in the CDR3. Only in-frame clones appear in the TCRdb table, and some are missing; sequencing was by immunoSEQ multiplex PCR. The top ten hold roughly three fifths of the sample, which has roughly 48,000 clones, approximately 88% seen once. This chain uses TRBV3-1 (or the pseudogene TRBV3-2) with TRBJ1-2, with 9 bases aligning to TRBD1. The clonotype was recovered from a man in his 70s with acute or convalescent COVID-19. Input material: peripheral blood. The CDR3 bases are TGTGCCAGCAGCCCGGGGACAGGGCTCTATGGCTACACCTTC. Translating gives CASSPGTGLYGYTF.